This paragraph covers one T cell receptor (beta chain) sequence. This CDR3 contains 15 residues. V was trimmed by 1 base and J by 0 bases, leaving 7 bases between them. Germline loops: CDR1 SGHTA, CDR2 FQGNSA. Methods used by the authors: Reference gene primer amplification gave estimated nucleated cell counts. The method was immunoSEQ multiplex PCR; TCRdb's version includes in-frame clones alone and lacks a portion of them. The DNA gave D and trimming, while V, J and clone size come from that table. This table holds around 86,000 clones, about 85% found once. The sample belongs to a study of blood T cell repertoires in COVID-19. Background on the study: T cells, B-cell-depleted T cells, or PBMCs supplied cDNA or gDNA.

This TCR was recovered from a human donor in a cohort sampled during active COVID-19. Sequencing used peripheral blood. The rearrangement joins TRBV7-2 to TRBJ1-3, with D possibly TRBD1 on 5 matching bases. CDR3 nucleotides: TGTGCCAGCAGCTTAGGGACACCCTCTGGAAACACCATATATTTT. Its translation is CASSLGTPSGNTIYF.